The present TCR beta chain was sequenced within a study of blood T cell repertoires in COVID-19. Study-wide context: Both acute and convalescent COVID-19 samples were obtained from the United States, Italy and Spain. Nucleic acid was either cDNA or gDNA, and it came from T cells, B-cell-depleted T cells, or PBMCs.

V was cut by 5 bases and J by 2 bases, with 14 bases left in between. The length of the CDR3 is 14 residues. Germline V gene data show CDR1 as SGHRS and CDR2 as YFSETQ. Authors' data handling: Reference gene primer amplification gave nucleated cell count estimates. Using immunoSEQ multiplex PCR, the repertoire was profiled, and TCRdb retains in-frame clones only, with some absent. The V and J calls and clone size are taken from that table; D and trimming were inferred from the DNA. Of fewer than 110,000 clones in the sample, about four fifths are singletons; the top ten hold about 11%. V usage is TRBV5-1 and J usage is TRBJ2-7; D might be TRBD1 (7 bases). The clonotype comes from a human donor in a cohort sampled during active COVID-19. Source material: peripheral blood. DNA of the CDR3: TGCGCCAGCAGAGTGGAGGGGGCGACCTACGAGCAGTACTTC. It specifies CASRVEGATYEQYF. Full variable domain (remainder filled in from reference TRBV5-1 and TRBJ2-7): KAGVTQTPRYLIKTRGQQVTLSCSPISGHRSVSWYQQTPGQGLQFLFEYFSETQRNKGNFPGRFSGRQFSNSRSEMNVSTLELGDSALYLCASRVEGATYEQYFGPGTRLTVT.